This entry describes one T cell receptor (beta chain). No antigen is known for it. These data originate in a study of blood T cells in healthy people across ages. Study findings and constraints: Diversity of TCR beta correlated strongly with naive T cell percentage. Both naive CD4+ cell counts and diversity were greater in long-lived donors than in aged donors. Estimated diversity, derived from one million T cells, was regarded as an underestimate.

The donors, all healthy, were Caucasians living in Russia, aged 6 to 90. Trimming removed 4 bases from V and 11 bases from J, with 20 bases in between. The CDR3 length is 13 residues. Germline CDR1 is DFQATT and CDR2 is SNEGSKA (reference sequence). Alongside a J-beta primer mix, a sample-barcoded 5' primer served in a second PCR lasting 7 to 11 cycles. From the 5' RACE reads, TCRdb called clonotypes with MiXCR, one entry per CDR3 protein. Of roughly 860,000 distinct CDR3 sequences in the sample, about 62% were seen once. The clonotype originates from a man aged 25 to 40 in good health. Sequencing was done on a sample of blood. The chain combines TRBV20-1 with TRBJ2-5; perhaps TRBD2 as D (6 bases). CDR3 bases: TGCAGTGCTAAGGGACTCCCAACGCAGTGGCAGTACTTC. It translates to CSAKGLPTQWQYF.